This T cell receptor (beta chain) comes out of a study of blood T cell repertoires in COVID-19. In the study overall: Sample material is recorded as cDNA or gDNA derived from T cells, B-cell-depleted T cells, or PBMCs.

The age range of participants was 18 to 89 years, with residence in roughly 25 US areas. Participant-given clinical history determined each cohort assignment. Methods used by the authors: It was from reference gene primer amplification that nucleated cell counts were estimated. Assay: immunoSEQ multiplex PCR; the TCRdb copy retains only in-frame clones and omits some. Clonal size and the V and J genes are those of that table, whereas D and trimming came from the DNA. Of fewer than 350,000 clones in the sample, roughly 89% were seen once. Source material: PBMCs or T cells enriched from blood (not recorded which). The receptor comes from a woman between 18 and 29 years old with acute COVID-19.

The CDR3 protein is CASSPRDILGYNSPLHF. The CDR3 DNA follows: TGTGCCAGCAGCCCCCGGGACATCCTAGGTTATAATTCACCCCTCCACTTT. The J gene is TRBJ1-6, the V gene TRBV7-9; D perhaps matches TRBD1 (6 bases). This CDR3 region has 17 residues. Trimming stripped 5 bases from V and 4 bases from J, with 18 bases between. Germline V gene sequence: CDR1 SEHNR, CDR2 FQNEAQ (reference sequence).